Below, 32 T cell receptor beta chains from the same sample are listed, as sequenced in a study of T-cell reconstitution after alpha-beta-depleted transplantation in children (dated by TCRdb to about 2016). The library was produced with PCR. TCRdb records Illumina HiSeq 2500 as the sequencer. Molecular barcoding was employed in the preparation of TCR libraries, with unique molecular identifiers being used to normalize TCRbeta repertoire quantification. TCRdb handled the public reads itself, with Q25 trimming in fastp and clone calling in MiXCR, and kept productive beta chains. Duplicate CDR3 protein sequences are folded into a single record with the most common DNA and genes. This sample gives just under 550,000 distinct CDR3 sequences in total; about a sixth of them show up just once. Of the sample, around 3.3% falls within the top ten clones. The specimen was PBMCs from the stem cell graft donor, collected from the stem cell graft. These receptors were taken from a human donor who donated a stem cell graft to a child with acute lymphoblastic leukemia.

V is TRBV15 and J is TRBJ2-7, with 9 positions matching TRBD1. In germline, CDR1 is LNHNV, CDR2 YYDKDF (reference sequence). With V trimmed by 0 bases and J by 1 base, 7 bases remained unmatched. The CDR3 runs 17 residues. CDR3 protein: CATSRDLRTGVSYEQYF. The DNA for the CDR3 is TGTGCCACCAGCAGAGATCTCCGGACAGGGGTTTCCTACGAGCAGTACTTC.

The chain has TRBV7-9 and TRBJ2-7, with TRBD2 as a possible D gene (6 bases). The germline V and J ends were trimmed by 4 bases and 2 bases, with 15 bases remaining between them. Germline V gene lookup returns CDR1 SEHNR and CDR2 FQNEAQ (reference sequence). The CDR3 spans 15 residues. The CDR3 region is CASSSASADPYEQYF. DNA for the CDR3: TGTGCCAGCAGCTCCGCTAGCGCCGACCCCTACGAGCAGTACTTC. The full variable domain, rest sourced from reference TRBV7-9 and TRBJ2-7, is DTGVSQNPRHKITKRGQNVTFRCDPISEHNRLYWYRQTLGQGPEFLTYFQNEAQLEKSRLLSDRFSAERPKGSFSTLEIQRTEQGDSAMYLCASSSASADPYEQYFGPGTRLTVT.

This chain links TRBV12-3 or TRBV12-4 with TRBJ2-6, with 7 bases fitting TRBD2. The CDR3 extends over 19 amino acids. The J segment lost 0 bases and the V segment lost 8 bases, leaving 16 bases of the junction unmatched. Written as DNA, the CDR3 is TGTGCCAGCTGTCCTACCCGGGAGGTCCTATACTCTGGGGCCAACGTCCTGACTTTC. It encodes CASCPTREVLYSGANVLTF.

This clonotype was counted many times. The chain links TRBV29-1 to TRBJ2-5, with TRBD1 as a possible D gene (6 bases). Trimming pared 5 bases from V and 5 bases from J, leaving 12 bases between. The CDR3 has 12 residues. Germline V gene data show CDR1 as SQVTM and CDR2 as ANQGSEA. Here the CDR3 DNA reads TGCAGCGTTAAACAGGGATGGGAGACCCAGTACTTC. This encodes CSVKQGWETQYF.

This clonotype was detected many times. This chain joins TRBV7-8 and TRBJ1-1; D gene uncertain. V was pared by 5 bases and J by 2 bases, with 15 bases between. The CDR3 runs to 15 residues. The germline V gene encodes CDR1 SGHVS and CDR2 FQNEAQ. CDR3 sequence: CASSKKYGRNTEAFF. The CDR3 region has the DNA TGTGCCAGCAGCAAGAAGTATGGGCGTAACACTGAAGCTTTCTTT.

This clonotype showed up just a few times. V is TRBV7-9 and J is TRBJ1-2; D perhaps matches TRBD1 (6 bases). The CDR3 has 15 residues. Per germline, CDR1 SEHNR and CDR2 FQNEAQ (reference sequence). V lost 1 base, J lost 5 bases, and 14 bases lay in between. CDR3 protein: CASSLGTAGVYGYTF. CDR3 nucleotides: TGTGCCAGCAGCTTAGGTACGGCAGGGGTATATGGCTACACCTTC.

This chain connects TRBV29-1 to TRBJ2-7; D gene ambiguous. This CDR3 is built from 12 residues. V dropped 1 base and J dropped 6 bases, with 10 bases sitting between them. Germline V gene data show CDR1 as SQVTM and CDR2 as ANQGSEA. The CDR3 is CSVEARLSEQYF. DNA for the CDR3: TGCAGCGTTGAAGCCCGTCTATCCGAGCAGTACTTC.

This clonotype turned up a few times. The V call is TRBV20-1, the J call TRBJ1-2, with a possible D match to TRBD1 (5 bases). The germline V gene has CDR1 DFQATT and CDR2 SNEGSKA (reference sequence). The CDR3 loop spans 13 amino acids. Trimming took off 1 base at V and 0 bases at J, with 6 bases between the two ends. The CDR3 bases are TGCAGTGCTAGAGGAGGGGCTAACTATGGCTACACCTTC. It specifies CSARGGANYGYTF.

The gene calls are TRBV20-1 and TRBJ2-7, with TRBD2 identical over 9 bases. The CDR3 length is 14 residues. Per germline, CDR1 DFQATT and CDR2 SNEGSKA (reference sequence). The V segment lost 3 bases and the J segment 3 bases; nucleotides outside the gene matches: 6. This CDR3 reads CSASTPSGIYEQYF. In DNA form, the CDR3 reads TGCAGTGCTAGTACCCCTAGCGGGATCTACGAGCAGTACTTC.

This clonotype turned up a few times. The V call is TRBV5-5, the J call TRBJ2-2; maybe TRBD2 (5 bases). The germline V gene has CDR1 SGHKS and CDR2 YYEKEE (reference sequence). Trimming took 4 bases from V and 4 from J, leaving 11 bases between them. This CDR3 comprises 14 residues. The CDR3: CASSPASRTGELFF. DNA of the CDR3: TGTGCCAGCAGCCCGGCTAGCCGCACCGGGGAGCTGTTTTTT.

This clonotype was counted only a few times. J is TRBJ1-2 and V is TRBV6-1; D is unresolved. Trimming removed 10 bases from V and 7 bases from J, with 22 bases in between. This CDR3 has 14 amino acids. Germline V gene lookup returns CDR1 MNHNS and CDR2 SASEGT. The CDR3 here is CATETGIGYGGYTF. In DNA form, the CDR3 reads TGTGCCACCGAAACCGGAATTGGGTACGGTGGCTACACCTTC.

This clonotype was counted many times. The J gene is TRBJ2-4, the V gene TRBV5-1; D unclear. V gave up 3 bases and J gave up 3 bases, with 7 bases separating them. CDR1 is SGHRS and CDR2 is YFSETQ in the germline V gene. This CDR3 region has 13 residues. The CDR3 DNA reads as TGCGCCAGCAGCTGGGATAGCAAAAACATTCAGTACTTC. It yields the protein CASSWDSKNIQYF.

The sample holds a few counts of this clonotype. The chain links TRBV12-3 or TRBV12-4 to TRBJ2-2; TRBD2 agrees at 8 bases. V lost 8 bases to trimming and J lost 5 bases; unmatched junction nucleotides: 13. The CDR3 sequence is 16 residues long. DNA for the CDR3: TGTGCCAGCCCCCCGGGGAGCGGGAGTAGAACCGGGGAGCTGTTTTTT. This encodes CASPPGSGSRTGELFF.

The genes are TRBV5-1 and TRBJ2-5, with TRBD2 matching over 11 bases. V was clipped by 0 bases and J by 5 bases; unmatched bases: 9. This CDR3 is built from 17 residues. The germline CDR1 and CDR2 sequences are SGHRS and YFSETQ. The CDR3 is CASSLAASGRNEETQYF. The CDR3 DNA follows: TGCGCCAGCAGCTTGGCGGCTAGCGGGAGGAATGAGGAGACCCAGTACTTC. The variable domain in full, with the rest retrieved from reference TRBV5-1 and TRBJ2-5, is KAGVTQTPRYLIKTRGQQVTLSCSPISGHRSVSWYQQTPGQGLQFLFEYFSETQRNKGNFPGRFSGRQFSNSRSEMNVSTLELGDSALYLCASSLAASGRNEETQYFGPGTRLLVL.

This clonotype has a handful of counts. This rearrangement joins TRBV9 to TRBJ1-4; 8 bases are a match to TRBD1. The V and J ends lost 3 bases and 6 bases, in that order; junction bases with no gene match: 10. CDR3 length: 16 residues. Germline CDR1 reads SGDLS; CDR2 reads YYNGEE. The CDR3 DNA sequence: TGTGCCAGCAGCGGAGCGACAGGGGAGCCCGATGAAAAACTGTTTTTT. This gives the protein CASSGATGEPDEKLFF.

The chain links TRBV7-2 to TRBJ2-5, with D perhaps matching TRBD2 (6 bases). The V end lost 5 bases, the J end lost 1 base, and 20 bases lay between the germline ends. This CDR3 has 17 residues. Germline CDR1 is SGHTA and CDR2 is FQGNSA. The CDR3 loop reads CASSPHTYGGFQETQYF. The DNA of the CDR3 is TGTGCCAGCAGCCCCCACACATACGGGGGATTCCAAGAGACCCAGTACTTC.

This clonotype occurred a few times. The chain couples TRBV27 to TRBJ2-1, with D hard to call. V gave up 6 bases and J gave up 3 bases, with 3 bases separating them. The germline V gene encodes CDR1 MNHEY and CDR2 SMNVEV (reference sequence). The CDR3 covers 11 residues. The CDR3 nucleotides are TGTGCCAGCAGGAACTACAATGAGCAGTTCTTC. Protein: CASRNYNEQFF.

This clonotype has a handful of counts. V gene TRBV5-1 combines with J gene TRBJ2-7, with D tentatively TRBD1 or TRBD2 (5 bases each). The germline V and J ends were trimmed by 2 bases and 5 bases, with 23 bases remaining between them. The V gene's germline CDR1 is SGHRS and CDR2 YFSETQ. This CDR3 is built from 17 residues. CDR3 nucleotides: TGCGCCAGCAGCTTATGGTATGCGAGTGAGGGGCTAAACGAGCAGTACTTC. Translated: CASSLWYASEGLNEQYF.

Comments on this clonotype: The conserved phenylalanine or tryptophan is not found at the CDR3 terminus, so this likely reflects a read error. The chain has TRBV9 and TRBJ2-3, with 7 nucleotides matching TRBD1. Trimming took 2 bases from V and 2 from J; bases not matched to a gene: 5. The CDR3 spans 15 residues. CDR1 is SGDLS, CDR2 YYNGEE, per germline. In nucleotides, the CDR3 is TGTGCCAGCAGCGTCGGGACAGAACACACAGATACGCAGTATTCT. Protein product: CASSVGTEHTDTQYS.

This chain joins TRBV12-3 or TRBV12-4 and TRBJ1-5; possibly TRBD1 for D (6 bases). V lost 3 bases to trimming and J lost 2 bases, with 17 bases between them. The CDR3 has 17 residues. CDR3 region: CASSFRSGAVGNQPQHF. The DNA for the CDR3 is TGTGCCAGCAGTTTCAGGTCAGGGGCTGTGGGCAATCAGCCCCAGCATTTT.

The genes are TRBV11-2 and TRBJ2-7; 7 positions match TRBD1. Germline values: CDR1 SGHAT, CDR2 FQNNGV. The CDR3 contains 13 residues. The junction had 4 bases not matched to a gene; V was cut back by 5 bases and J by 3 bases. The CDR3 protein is CASSVGQNYEQYF. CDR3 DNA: TGTGCCAGCAGCGTGGGACAGAACTACGAGCAGTACTTC. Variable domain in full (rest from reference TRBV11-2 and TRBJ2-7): EAGVAQSPRYKIIEKRQSVAFWCNPISGHATLYWYQQILGQGPKLLIQFQNNGVVDDSQLPKDRFSAERLKGVDSTLKIQPAKLEDSAVYLCASSVGQNYEQYFGPGTRLTVT.

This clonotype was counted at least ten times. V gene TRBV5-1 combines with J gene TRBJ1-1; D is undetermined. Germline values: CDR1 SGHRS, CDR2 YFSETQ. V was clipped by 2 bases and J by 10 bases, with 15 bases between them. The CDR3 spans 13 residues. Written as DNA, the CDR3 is TGCGCCAGCAGCTTATCAAGGACGGTTGGAGCTTTCTTT. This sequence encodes CASSLSRTVGAFF.

Here the CDR3 DNA reads TGTGCCAGCAGTGAATACGGCGTTACAGGACTGACAAAGTACACTGAAGCTTTCTTT. This sequence encodes CASSEYGVTGLTKYTEAFF. The J gene is TRBJ1-1, the V gene TRBV25-1; a weak D match, TRBD1 (5 bases). V was clipped by 0 bases and J by 3 bases, with 23 bases between them. The CDR3 spans 19 residues. In germline, CDR1 is MGHDK, CDR2 SYGVNS.

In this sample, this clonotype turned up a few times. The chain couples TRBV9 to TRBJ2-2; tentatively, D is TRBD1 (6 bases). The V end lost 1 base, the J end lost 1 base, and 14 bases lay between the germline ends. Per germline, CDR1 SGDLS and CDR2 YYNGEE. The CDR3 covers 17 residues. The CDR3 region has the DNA TGTGCCAGCAGCGTACGAAGGGGGAGCGGGAACACCGGGGAGCTGTTTTTT. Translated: CASSVRRGSGNTGELFF.

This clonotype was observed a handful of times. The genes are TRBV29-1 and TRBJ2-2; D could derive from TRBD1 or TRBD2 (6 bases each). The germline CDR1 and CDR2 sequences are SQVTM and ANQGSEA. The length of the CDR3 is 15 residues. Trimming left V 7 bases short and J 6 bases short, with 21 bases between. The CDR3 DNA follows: TGCAGCGCAATCGACGTTGAAGGGGGGTCCGGGGAGCTGTTTTTT. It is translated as CSAIDVEGGSGELFF.

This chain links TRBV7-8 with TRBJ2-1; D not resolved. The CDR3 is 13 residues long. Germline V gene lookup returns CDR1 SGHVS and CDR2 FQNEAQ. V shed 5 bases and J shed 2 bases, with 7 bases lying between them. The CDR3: CASSPVTYNEQFF. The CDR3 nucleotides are TGTGCCAGCAGCCCCGTAACCTACAATGAGCAGTTCTTC.

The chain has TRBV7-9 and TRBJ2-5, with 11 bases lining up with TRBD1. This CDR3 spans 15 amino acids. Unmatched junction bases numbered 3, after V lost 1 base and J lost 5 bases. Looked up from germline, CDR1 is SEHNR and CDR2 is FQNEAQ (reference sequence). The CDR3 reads CASSLEDRGQETQYF. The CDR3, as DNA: TGTGCCAGCAGCTTAGAGGACAGGGGGCAGGAGACCCAGTACTTC.

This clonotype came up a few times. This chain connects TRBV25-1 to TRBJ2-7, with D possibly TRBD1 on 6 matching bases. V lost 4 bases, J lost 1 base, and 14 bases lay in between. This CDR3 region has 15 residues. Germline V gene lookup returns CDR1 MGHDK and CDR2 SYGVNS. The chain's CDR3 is CASSVGTWASYEQYF. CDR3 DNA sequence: TGTGCCAGCAGTGTCGGGACATGGGCTTCCTACGAGCAGTACTTC.

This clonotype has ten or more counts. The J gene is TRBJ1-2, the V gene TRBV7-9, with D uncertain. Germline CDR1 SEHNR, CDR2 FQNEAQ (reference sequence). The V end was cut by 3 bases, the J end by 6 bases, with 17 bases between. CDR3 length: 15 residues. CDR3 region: CASSFRDGPSNGYTF. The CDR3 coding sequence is TGTGCCAGCAGCTTCCGTGACGGGCCTTCGAATGGCTACACCTTC.

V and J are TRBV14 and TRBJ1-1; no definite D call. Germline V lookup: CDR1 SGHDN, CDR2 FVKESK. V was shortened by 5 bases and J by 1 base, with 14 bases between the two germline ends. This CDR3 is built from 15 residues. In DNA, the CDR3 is TGTGCCAGCAGCTGGGCAGACATTGGGAACACTGAAGCTTTCTTT. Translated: CASSWADIGNTEAFF.

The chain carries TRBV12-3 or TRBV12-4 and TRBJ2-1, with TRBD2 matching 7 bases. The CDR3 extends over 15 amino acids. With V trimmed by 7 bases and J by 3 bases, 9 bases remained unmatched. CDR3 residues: CASMVRGTLYNEQFF. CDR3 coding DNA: TGTGCCAGCATGGTGCGGGGGACTCTCTACAATGAGCAGTTCTTC.

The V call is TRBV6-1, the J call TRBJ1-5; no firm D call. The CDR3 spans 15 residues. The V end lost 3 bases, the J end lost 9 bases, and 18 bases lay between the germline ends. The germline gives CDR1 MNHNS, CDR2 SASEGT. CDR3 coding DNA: TGTGCCAGCAGTGATATGCTGATGACCGGGAGGCCCCAGCATTTT. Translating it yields CASSDMLMTGRPQHF.